This TCR beta chain was captured by sequencing in a study of regulatory T cells in long-lasting Graves disease. Study-wide results and limits: Possibly, too few samples lowered accuracy. Peripheral blood alone, not thyroid tissue, underwent study.

Researchers made TCR beta libraries by using iRepertoire HTBI primers and running Arm-PCR on CDR3 regions. TCRdb used MiXCR to reprocess the multiplex PCR reads, holding one entry per CDR3 protein. The sample has hundreds of thousands of distinct CDR3 sequences, approximately 16% seen once. With 3 bases removed from V and 2 bases from J, the gap between germline ends came to 23 bases. This CDR3 region has 19 residues. Germline values: CDR1 LNHDA, CDR2 SQIVND (reference sequence). A remark on this clonotype: Its antigen is still unknown.

Described time point: newly diagnosed GD, antithyroid drugs for less than 3 months. RNA extracted from PBMCs served as the sequencing template. The same specimen was also included in a second study, on T cells in Graves' hyperthyroidism and ophthalmopathy.

V is TRBV19 and J is TRBJ1-5, with TRBD1 as a possible D gene (6 bases). Sample: peripheral blood mononuclear cells (PBMCs), taken at new diagnosis, from a patient treated with antithyroid drugs. The sequence was obtained from a woman between 40 and 65 years old with Graves disease. The CDR3 protein is CASSISASRLGAGNQPQHF. In DNA, the CDR3 is TGTGCCAGTAGTATTTCCGCATCTCGGCTGGGGGCCGGCAATCAGCCCCAGCATTTT.